The rows below give T cell receptor beta chains drawn from one sample of a study of identical twins. TCRdb redid the calling of the 5' RACE reads with MiXCR, one entry per CDR3 protein. The sample lists about 220,000 distinct CDR3 sequences; around 8% were seen once. These data also formed part of another study, on yellow fever vaccine responses in identical twins.

Sample: memory (CD45RO+) T cells sorted from blood. These receptors were taken from a woman aged 18-29 years in good health. Both conserved end residues are part of each CDR3. A D gene is named only where the DNA matches it firmly. Rows give clone size only sometimes, using once, few, many, or a class for an expanded clone.

V: TRBV6-1
D: .
size: many
J: TRBJ2-1
DNA: TGTGCCAGCAGTCCCATCCGGACATCCCCCTGGTTCTTC
CDR3: CASSPIRTSPWFF

V: TRBV6-2/TRBV6-3
D: .
size: many
J: TRBJ2-2
DNA: TGTGCCAGCAGTTACGGGGGATCGGACACCGGGGAGCTGTTTTTT
CDR3: CASSYGGSDTGELFF

V: TRBV7-9
D: TRBD1
size: many
J: TRBJ1-2
DNA: TGTGCCAGCAGCCGGGACAGCATTTCTCATGGCTACACCTTC
CDR3: CASSRDSISHGYTF

V: TRBV12-3/TRBV12-4
D: TRBD1
size: few
J: TRBJ2-1
DNA: TGTGCCAGCAGTACCAGGGGGCACGGTGAGCAGTTCTTC
CDR3: CASSTRGHGEQFF

V: TRBV25-1
D: .
size: .
J: TRBJ1-4
DNA: TGTGCCAGCAGCAGGGACTGGAACAATGAAAAACTGTTTTTT
CDR3: CASSRDWNNEKLFF

V: TRBV20-1
D: TRBD2
size: many
J: TRBJ2-3
DNA: TGCAGCGCAATTCGATCTAGCGGAATTAGCACAGATACGCAGTATTTT
CDR3: CSAIRSSGISTDTQYF

V: TRBV7-2
D: .
size: many
J: TRBJ2-2
DNA: TGTGCCAGCAGCTTAGTGAGTAGCGGAGACACCGGGGAGCTGTTTTTT
CDR3: CASSLVSSGDTGELFF

V: TRBV2
D: TRBD2
size: .
J: TRBJ2-7
DNA: TGTGCCAGCAGTGAAACGGCTAGCGGAACCTACGAGCAGTACTTC
CDR3: CASSETASGTYEQYF

V: TRBV20-1
D: TRBD2
size: many
J: TRBJ2-7
DNA: TGCAGTGCTAGATCCCAGACTAGCGGGGGTTCCTACGAGCAGTACTTC
CDR3: CSARSQTSGGSYEQYF

V: TRBV10-3
D: .
size: many
J: TRBJ2-7
DNA: TGTGCCATCAGGCAGGGAGACTCCTACGAGCAGTACTTC
CDR3: CAIRQGDSYEQYF

V: TRBV25-1
D: TRBD2
size: .
J: TRBJ2-7
DNA: TGTGCCAGCAGTCCTCTAGCGGGGGGGGGATTCTACGAGCAGTACTTC
CDR3: CASSPLAGGGFYEQYF

V: TRBV12-5
D: .
size: few
J: TRBJ2-3
DNA: TGTGCTAGTGGTTTGGTAACTACATCGGATAGGACAGATACGCAGTATTTT
CDR3: CASGLVTTSDRTDTQYF

V: TRBV19
D: .
size: .
J: TRBJ2-5
DNA: TGTGCCAGTAGTCGACAGGCACAAGAGACCCAGTACTTC
CDR3: CASSRQAQETQYF

V: TRBV18
D: .
size: .
J: TRBJ2-7
DNA: TGTGCCAGCTCATCCGGGCCTCTTAGTTTCTACGAGCAGTACTTC
CDR3: CASSSGPLSFYEQYF

V: TRBV5-1
D: TRBD1
size: many
J: TRBJ1-2
DNA: TGCGCCAGCAGCTTGACAGGGGACTATGGCTACACCTTC
CDR3: CASSLTGDYGYTF

V: TRBV20-1
D: TRBD1
size: many
J: TRBJ2-7
DNA: TGCAGTGCCATCAAGCCGGACAGGGGGAAATACGAGCAGTACTTC
CDR3: CSAIKPDRGKYEQYF

V: TRBV5-6
D: .
size: .
J: TRBJ1-5
DNA: TGTGCCAGCAGCTCCCGTGGTCCCTATCAGCCCCAGCATTTT
CDR3: CASSSRGPYQPQHF

V: TRBV6-1
D: .
size: .
J: TRBJ2-3
DNA: TGTGCCAGCAGTGATTGGGGGAAACGCACAGATACGCAGTATTTT
CDR3: CASSDWGKRTDTQYF

V: TRBV15
D: .
size: many
J: TRBJ1-1
DNA: TGTGCCACCAGCAGAGATCAAGTGGGCACTGAAGCTTTCTTT
CDR3: CATSRDQVGTEAFF

V: TRBV6-2/TRBV6-3
D: .
size: few
J: TRBJ2-3
DNA: TGTGCCAGCAGTAGGTCACGTTTCGGAGGGGTCGATACGCAGTATTTT
CDR3: CASSRSRFGGVDTQYF

V: TRBV7-9
D: .
size: many
J: TRBJ2-3
DNA: TGTGCCAGCACCCCTCTCTCGGATACGCAGTATTTT
CDR3: CASTPLSDTQYF

V: TRBV20-1
D: TRBD2
size: many
J: TRBJ2-2
DNA: TGCAGTGCTAGAGACTTAGGGACTAGCGAAAACACCGGGGAGCTGTTTTTT
CDR3: CSARDLGTSENTGELFF

V: TRBV2
D: .
size: many
J: TRBJ2-3
DNA: TGTGCCGGGTGGGACGGCGTACCTCCAGATACGCAGTATTTT
CDR3: CAGWDGVPPDTQYF

V: TRBV6-2/TRBV6-3
D: TRBD1
size: many
J: TRBJ2-7
DNA: TGTGCCAGCAGTTCTCCGGGACAGGGGTCCTACGAGCAGTACTTC
CDR3: CASSSPGQGSYEQYF

V: TRBV4-3
D: .
size: .
J: TRBJ2-7
DNA: TGCGCCAGCAGCCAAGGACAGGGAGGCGAGCAGTACTTC
CDR3: CASSQGQGGEQYF

V: TRBV12-3/TRBV12-4
D: .
size: few
J: TRBJ1-2
DNA: TGTGCCAGCAGTTTATGGATTAGCTATGGCTACACCTTC
CDR3: CASSLWISYGYTF

V: TRBV6-2/TRBV6-3
D: .
size: few
J: TRBJ2-1
DNA: TGTGCCAGCAGCCAACTGGGACTGAATTCCTACAATGAGCAGTTCTTC
CDR3: CASSQLGLNSYNEQFF

V: TRBV7-2
D: .
size: few
J: TRBJ2-1
DNA: TGTGCCAGCAGCTTCCCGGGACTCCTGAACAATGAGCAGTTCTTC
CDR3: CASSFPGLLNNEQFF

V: TRBV5-1
D: .
size: few
J: TRBJ2-2
DNA: TGCGCCAGCAGCTTGGAACGCACCAACACCGGGGAGCTGTTTTTT
CDR3: CASSLERTNTGELFF

V: TRBV20-1
D: TRBD1
size: .
J: TRBJ2-5
DNA: TGCAGTGTCCCGGGACAGGGTGTTGAGACCCAGTACTTC
CDR3: CSVPGQGVETQYF

V: TRBV9
D: TRBD1
size: few
J: TRBJ2-2
DNA: TGTGCCAGCAGCGTAGGCAGGGGGAAAAGCACCGGGGAGCTGTTTTTT
CDR3: CASSVGRGKSTGELFF

V: TRBV7-9
D: .
size: many
J: TRBJ2-7
DNA: TGTGCCAGCAGAACCGGGACTTACGAGCAGTACTTC
CDR3: CASRTGTYEQYF

V: TRBV28
D: .
size: few
J: TRBJ1-5
DNA: TGTGCCAGCAGTTATTGGAATCAGCCCCAGCATTTT
CDR3: CASSYWNQPQHF

V: TRBV6-1
D: .
size: .
J: TRBJ1-5
DNA: TGTGCCAGCAGTGGCTACAGGGAACAGCCCCAGCATTTT
CDR3: CASSGYREQPQHF

V: TRBV5-1
D: .
size: many
J: TRBJ2-7
DNA: TGCGCCAGCAGCTTGGCCCCGACATTGTCCTACGAGCAGTACTTC
CDR3: CASSLAPTLSYEQYF

V: TRBV30
D: TRBD2
size: few
J: TRBJ2-1
DNA: TGTGCCTGGAGTGTAGCGGGAGGGCACAATGAGCAGTTCTTC
CDR3: CAWSVAGGHNEQFF